Given below is one T cell receptor (beta chain) in context. V lost 2 bases to trimming and J lost 1 base, with 11 bases between them. The CDR3 length is 15 residues. Germline CDR1 is MNHNS and CDR2 is SASEGT. This sample is drawn from a study of blood T cell repertoires in COVID-19. Overall study context: Samples came from the United States, Italy and Spain, spanning acute and convalescent COVID-19. Sources were T cells, B-cell-depleted T cells, or PBMCs; the material itself was cDNA or gDNA.

Under the authors' procedure: Amplification of reference gene primers was used by the study to estimate nucleated cell counts. The table came from immunoSEQ multiplex PCR; TCRdb's copy has only in-frame clones and leaves some out. The DNA was the basis for D and trimming; V, J and clone size are from that table. The sample includes over 140,000 clones, approximately 84% seen only once; the top ten take less than 4%. The specimen sequenced was peripheral blood. The gene calls are TRBV6-1 and TRBJ1-2; D is ambiguous. This receptor was obtained from a woman aged 60-70 years with acute or convalescent COVID-19. The CDR3 sequence: CASSEQAVFNYGYTF. The CDR3, as DNA: TGTGCCAGCAGTGAACAGGCCGTGTTTAACTATGGCTACACCTTC.